The following is a T cell receptor (beta chain) sequence with its context. This clone's antigen is unknown. No base quality values were provided; no much bigger clone lies one nucleotide off. The data originate from a study of T cells in Graves' hyperthyroidism and ophthalmopathy (dated by TCRdb to 2018 to 2020). Describing the broader study: Peripheral blood samples were taken at the time of initial diagnosis, prior to any treatment. To identify distinguishing TCR V-J signatures, a discovery cohort of roughly 100 patients was used, comprising 43 with Graves' ophthalmopathy and around 57 with stable Graves' hyperthyroidism. An independent validation cohort of under 20 hyperthyroidism patients and about 16 patients who later progressed to ophthalmopathy tested prospective prediction of ophthalmopathy. For training and testing, the 100 or so patients in the discovery cohort were randomly divided in a 7:3 ratio. Thyroid tissue and blood T-cell repertoires from more than 5 Graves' hyperthyroidism patients were also compared in the study. Following sampling, methimazole starting at 30 mg daily was given to hyperthyroidism patients, and high-dose intravenous methylprednisolone was given to ophthalmopathy patients. TCR Vbeta CDR3 sequencing of some 140 peripheral blood samples (over 40 ophthalmopathy, about 80 hyperthyroidism and some 17 progressor patients) is reported in the paper. On the study overall, not on this receptor specifically: During validation, the model predicted progression to ophthalmopathy a median of approximately six months ahead of onset, with more than 60% sensitivity and about 72% specificity. Most expanded thyroid clonotypes (frequency above 0.001) were also detected in blood, suggesting blood repertoires may reflect thyroid immune responses. A 13 V-J signature model separated ophthalmopathy from stable hyperthyroidism, with roughly 88% sensitivity and 81% to 83% specificity in cross-validation and 80%/75% in testing. No statistical method was used to fix the sample size in advance, and group allocation was not hidden from the investigators.

The TCR beta CDR3 regions were amplified from the RNA transcripts. The TCR CDR3 was subjected to a first round of RT-PCR using the HTBI primer set and the Qiagen OneStep RT-PCR kit. Libraries were constructed in a second round of multiplex PCR, after which size selection and purification were carried out. Paired-end sequencing of the libraries was performed with 100 bp reads on an Illumina HiSeq2000. In the paper's pipeline: SOAPnuke was used to process the raw data, removing reads that contained adapters or uncalled bases, had a mean Phred below 15, or lacked an exact match to the constant primer or identifier. COPE v1.2.5 was used to merge high-quality paired reads, and clonotypes were defined as unique nucleotide sequences. MiTCR v1.1 was used to align clonotypes to the IMGT TRBV, TRBD and TRBJ reference segments. Only V-J combinations with frequency above 0.0001, covering 99% to 99.2% of repertoires, were analysed. The TCS score was defined as the ratio of F50 (clonal expansion) to E x V (chaos), calculated using BLOSUM62-based TCRdist between CDR3 peptides within each V-J. Welch's t-statistics and random forest reduced several hundred V-J features to fewer than 15, which were used in a naive Bayes classifier (R e1071). TCRdb reran the public reads through fastp at Q25 and MiXCR, keeping productive beta chains. Rows matching on CDR3 protein sequence are summarized as one entry with the most common DNA and genes. The V and J calls were not made by the authors but by TCRdb's processing. The sample includes fewer than 750,000 distinct CDR3 sequences, with approximately 15% observed a single time. Together, the top ten hold 12% of the sample.

Moderately to severely active disease, a Clinical Activity Score of at least 3, a NOSPECS grade of at least 4, and a duration under 3 months were present in ophthalmopathy patients. Any patient with an uncontrolled infection, another autoimmune disease, pregnancy or lactation was excluded. Clinical symptoms, serum thyroxine and TRAb, thyroid ultrasound, and orbital computed tomography formed the basis for the diagnoses. Ficoll-Paque density gradient centrifugation was used to isolate PBMCs from around 10 ml of fresh peripheral blood. Total RNA was extracted using Trizol reagent, and RNA quality was assessed on an Agilent 2100 Bioanalyzer. The TCR originated in a woman aged 50 to 60 with Graves' ophthalmopathy. Sequences were obtained from blood.

At the DNA level, the sequence is TGCAGCGTAAATCCTAGCGGGAGGGCCTCCGAGCAGTACTTC. Translated, this gives CSVNPSGRASEQYF. The sequence is built from TRBV29-1 and TRBJ2-7; TRBD2 aligns with 12 central bases. The CDR3 goes from the cysteine to the phenylalanine over 14 residues. The sequence is cut down to CDR3 DNA, 42 bases in frame from base 1. Germline trimming amounts to 6 bases on V and 6 bases on J, with 9 as the count of junction bases outside the gene matches. The germline V gene specifies SQVTM as CDR1 and ANQGSEA as CDR2.